This T cell receptor (beta chain) was sequenced for a study of T cells in tuberculosis (dated by TCRdb to 2017 to 2018). For the study in its entirety: The study combined CD1B tetramers and high-throughput TCR immunosequencing to characterize T cells specific for the mycobacterial lipid antigen glucose monomycolate (GMM). A South African clinical cohort compared IGRA-negative adolescents, IGRA-positive adolescents with latent tuberculosis and adults with active tuberculosis, 9 to 11 per group. Active tuberculosis patient PBMC were archived before or within 7 days of starting standard anti-tuberculosis treatment.

Taken from the germline V gene (reference sequence), the CDR1 and CDR2 loops are LNHDA and SQIVND. The CDR3 numbers 14 residues from cysteine through phenylalanine. This entry keeps only the CDR3 DNA: 42 bases, framed from base 1. Cut back by 8 bases and 4 bases, the V and J ends lie 17 bases apart. To note about this clone: There is no known antigen for this receptor. Per-nucleotide qualities are absent, and no much larger clonotype sits a single base away.

The time point label corresponds to: new active TB diagnosis, blood taken before or within 7 days of starting treatment. Patients with active tuberculosis were defined as newly diagnosed, HIV-seronegative South African adults aged 18 years or older. Active tuberculosis was confirmed by positive sputum smear microscopy and/or positive M. tuberculosis culture. Immunosequencing was performed on unsorted cryopreserved PBMC, with around 100,000 T cells per clinical donor covered on average. TCR libraries were generated with the immunoSEQ multiplex PCR assay, using TCR-beta and/or TCR-alpha/delta assays for each sample. The amplified TCR libraries were sequenced using the Illumina high-throughput platform. The original pipeline was this. Clustering and dimensionality reduction relied on pairwise TCRdist distances among GMM-specific receptors from T cells that were either sorted ex vivo or expanded in vitro. Each clinical repertoire received a mean NN-distance score, defined as the average TCRdist to the nearest 10% of tetramer-positive reference sequences. GEM TCR motif frequency was calculated as the fraction of unique TCRs that matched known GEM sequences in V/J usage and CDR3 length. Linear discriminant analysis with leave-one-out cross-validation, implemented in scikit-learn, was used to classify active tuberculosis. TCRdb took this table from immuneACCESS and kept in-frame rearrangements with V and J called. Such tables lack part of the clones; where checked against another copy, unresolved V genes explain under half of the gap, and the rest is unexplained. That table furnishes V, J and clone size, whereas the DNA furnished D and trimming. The sample table holds 25,000 to 35,000 clones, of which about 90% were seen once. The leading ten clones occupy around 7% of the sample.

What the research found in general, with its limitations: An accuracy of about 90% (AUROC over 0.8) was reached by a classifier using the diverse GMM-specific repertoire, compared with about 70% accuracy when GEM motif frequencies were used. Active tuberculosis TCR-alpha repertoires showed smaller mean NN-distances to GMM-specific TCRs than IGRA-negative controls, suggesting clonal expansion of these TCRs. Clinical samples were selected based on the availability of cryopreserved specimens, with adults included as active tuberculosis cases and adolescents included as controls. Shorter CDR3-alpha lengths in active tuberculosis patients partly drove the smaller NN-distances, and the TCR-beta difference was not statistically significant.

The chain links TRBV19 with TRBJ1-1; the D region possibly corresponds to TRBD1 (6 bases align). Sequencing was performed on PBMCs, taken at tuberculosis diagnosis. This receptor was taken from an adult with tuberculosis. Some clones in this sample may be carry-over from other donors' samples. The DNA sequence is as follows: TGTGCCAGTGTAGGGGGGGGAGGACGCACTGAAGCTTTCTTT. Translated, this gives CASVGGGGRTEAFF.